Presented here are 31 T cell receptor beta chains from one specimen sequenced in a study of beta chain features in type 1 diabetes. The study, taken as a whole, reports: Moderately but significantly shorter TCRB CDR3s were found in Type 1 diabetes patients in all four CD4+ subsets.

These receptors' targets are unknown. Isolated RNA was reverse transcribed in full, so expressed TCRB transcripts were sequenced. Profiled with immunoSEQ multiplex PCR; TCRdb holds only in-frame clones, not every one. The data contain approximately 15,000 clones, 55% to 70% of them singletons. Sequenced material: Tregs from blood. The receptors here all came from a man aged 25-45 years with type 1 diabetes.

The J gene is TRBJ1-6, the V gene TRBV6-6; 11 bases are shared with TRBD1. Germline-derived CDR1 and CDR2 are MNHNY and SVGAGI (reference sequence). V shed 5 bases and J 6 bases; nucleotides not matched to a gene: 6. This CDR3 region has 16 residues. CDR3 sequence reads: CASSHGQGAGNSPLHF. Written as DNA, the CDR3 is TGTGCCAGCAGTCATGGACAGGGGGCCGGTAATTCACCCCTCCACTTT.

The chain recombines TRBV6-5 with TRBJ1-2; tentative D call: TRBD1 (6 bases). Germline V gene sequence: CDR1 MNHEY, CDR2 SVGAGI. This CDR3 contains 12 residues. V was pared by 5 bases and J by 8 bases, with 12 bases between. CDR3 bases: TGTGCCAGCAGTCTCTACAGGGAAGGCTACACCTTC. Translating gives CASSLYREGYTF.

The chain carries TRBV19 and TRBJ2-6, with TRBD1 identical over 7 bases. The CDR3 has 17 residues. Per the germline V gene, CDR1 is LNHDA and CDR2 is SQIVND (reference sequence). The V gene end was trimmed by 7 bases and the J gene end by 1 base; junction bases not matched to a gene: 10. The CDR3 reads CASTPRQGKSGANVLTF. For the CDR3, the DNA is TGTGCCAGTACCCCACGACAGGGAAAGTCTGGGGCCAACGTCCTGACTTTC. The entire variable domain, with the rest obtained from reference TRBV19 and TRBJ2-6, is as follows: DGGITQSPKYLFRKEGQNVTLSCEQNLNHDAMYWYRQDPGQGLRLIYYSQIVNDFQKGDIAEGYSVSREKKESFPLTVTSAQKNPTAFYLCASTPRQGKSGANVLTFGAGSRLTVL.

Only one count was recorded for this clone. The J gene is TRBJ2-5, the V gene TRBV10-3; TRBD2 might be the D (6 bases). The CDR3 loop spans 14 amino acids. CDR1 and CDR2 from the germline V gene are ENHRY and SYGVKD. Trimming took 4 bases from V and 3 from J, leaving 12 bases between them. This CDR3 reads CAISGEPGEETQYF. For the CDR3, the DNA is TGTGCCATCAGTGGGGAACCGGGAGAAGAGACCCAGTACTTC.

The chain uses TRBV5-1 and TRBJ2-5; TRBD2 matches 13 bases. CDR1 and CDR2 (germline): SGHRS, YFSETQ. The length of the CDR3 is 15 residues. The V segment lost 5 bases and the J segment 2 bases; nucleotides outside the gene matches: 3. As DNA, the CDR3 is TGCGCCAGCAGATCGGGACTAGCGGGACAAGAGACCCAGTACTTC. Translated, it gives CASRSGLAGQETQYF.

The chain is built from TRBV9 and TRBJ1-2; possibly TRBD1 for D (6 bases). The CDR3 totals 13 residues. The V gene's germline CDR1 is SGDLS and CDR2 YYNGEE. The V gene lost 6 bases and the J gene lost 3 bases, with 12 bases spanning the gap. The CDR3 sequence is CASNQGLDYGYTF. The CDR3 DNA follows: TGTGCCAGCAACCAGGGGCTGGACTATGGCTACACCTTC.

This rearrangement joins TRBV5-1 to TRBJ2-5; 8 nucleotides line up with TRBD1. The end of the DNA is better explained by TRBJ2-7, so the J call may be wrong. Germline CDR1 and CDR2: SGHRS and YFSETQ. The CDR3 length is 14 residues. The CDR3 protein is CASSPAGGGDEQYF. The CDR3 coding sequence is TGCGCCAGCAGCCCAGCAGGGGGCGGCGACGAGCAGTACTTC.

This rearrangement joins TRBV6-1 to TRBJ2-1; TRBD1 matches at 8 bases. This CDR3 has 15 amino acids. V gave up 7 bases and J gave up 9 bases; unmatched junction bases: 14. Germline V gives CDR1 MNHNS, CDR2 SASEGT. The CDR3 region has the DNA TGTGCCAGCAACCGACAGGGGCCTTGGGGTGTTGAGCAGTTCTTC. As protein: CASNRQGPWGVEQFF.

The chain carries TRBV5-1 and TRBJ2-7, with TRBD2 matching 16 bases. The CDR3 is made up of 16 amino acids. The V and J ends lost 4 bases and 7 bases, in that order; junction bases with no gene match: 8. CDR1 and CDR2 (germline): SGHRS, YFSETQ. This CDR3 is CASSVTGTSGGAEQYF. The CDR3 nucleotides are TGCGCCAGCAGCGTCACCGGGACTAGCGGGGGGGCGGAGCAGTACTTC.

The chain combines TRBV2 with TRBJ1-4; TRBD1 might be the D (6 bases). The CDR3 length is 15 residues. V lost 6 bases and J lost 7, with 18 bases in between. Germline values: CDR1 SNHLY, CDR2 FYNNEI. DNA for the CDR3: TGTGCCAGCAGGCTACAAGGGGGTAAAGGTGAAAAACTGTTTTTT. It encodes CASRLQGGKGEKLFF.

The J gene is TRBJ2-3, the V gene TRBV11-3, with TRBD1 as a possible D gene (7 bases). Trimming cost V 4 bases and J 7 bases, with 15 bases left between them. CDR1 is SGHNT, CDR2 YENEEA, per germline. The CDR3 runs 14 residues. The CDR3 loop reads CASSSQGGQNTQYF. The CDR3 nucleotides read TGTGCCAGCAGCTCCCAGGGGGGTCAAAATACGCAGTATTTT.

This clone was seen only a few times. This chain uses TRBV6-5 with TRBJ2-7; 7 positions match TRBD2. The length of the CDR3 is 13 residues. The germline V gene encodes CDR1 MNHEY and CDR2 SVGAGI. Trimming removed 0 bases from V and 6 bases from J; junction bases left unmatched: 2. The CDR3 is CASSYSPGGEQYF. DNA of the CDR3: TGTGCCAGCAGTTACTCTCCGGGGGGCGAGCAGTACTTC.

The chain has TRBV9 and TRBJ2-1; tentatively, D is TRBD2 (5 bases). The germline CDR1 and CDR2 sequences are SGDLS and YYNGEE. The V and J ends lost 3 bases and 0 bases respectively, with 22 bases between them. CDR3 length equals 19 residues. CDR3 bases: TGTGCCAGCAGCGCCGGAGCAGGACTGGCGCTGAGCTCCTACAATGAGCAGTTCTTC. Amino acid sequence: CASSAGAGLALSSYNEQFF.

The J gene is TRBJ2-5, the V gene TRBV20-1; D gene ambiguous. The CDR3 length is 11 residues. Germline CDR1 DFQATT, CDR2 SNEGSKA (reference sequence). V shed 6 bases and J shed 5 bases, with 10 bases lying between them. The CDR3 loop is CSAEQLETQYF. The CDR3 coding sequence is TGCAGTGCCGAACAATTGGAGACCCAGTACTTC.

The chain is built from TRBV7-9 and TRBJ1-1, with no clear D. The V end was cut by 1 base, the J end by 1 base, with 4 bases between. From germline, CDR1 is SEHNR and CDR2 FQNEAQ (reference sequence). CDR3 length: 13 residues. The CDR3 DNA reads as TGTGCCAGCAGCTTAGTCGGGAACACTGAAGCTTTCTTT. Translating gives CASSLVGNTEAFF.

The chain is built from TRBV2 and TRBJ2-3, with D uncertain. The V and J ends lost 6 bases and 2 bases respectively, with 9 bases between them. This CDR3 has 13 amino acids. Germline V CDR1 and CDR2: SNHLY, FYNNEI. In DNA, the CDR3 is TGTGCCAGCAGGGTCGGTTTCACAGATACGCAGTATTTT. This encodes CASRVGFTDTQYF.

The CDR3: CASSLLSGRVQETQYF. For the CDR3, the DNA is TGTGCCAGCAGTTTATTAAGCGGGAGGGTCCAAGAGACCCAGTACTTC. The rearrangement links TRBV27 to TRBJ2-5; TRBD2 matches 10 bases. CDR3 size: 16 residues. V was pared by 1 base and J by 1 base, with 3 bases of the junction left unmatched. CDR1 and CDR2 from the germline V gene are MNHEY and SMNVEV (reference sequence).

This sequence joins TRBV5-1 and TRBJ1-2, with D possibly matching TRBD1 (6 bases). Trimming shortened V by 4 bases and J by 0 bases, and 13 bases separated the two germline ends. Germline values: CDR1 SGHRS, CDR2 YFSETQ. The CDR3 length is 15 residues. CDR3 DNA sequence: TGCGCCAGCAGCCCGGGGCCAGGGGCTAACTATGGCTACACCTTC. Translated, it gives CASSPGPGANYGYTF.

In this sample, this clone turned up once. The chain employs TRBV7-9 and TRBJ1-6; D not resolved. Germline-derived CDR1 and CDR2 are SEHNR and FQNEAQ (reference sequence). V shed 3 bases and J shed 14 bases, with 11 bases lying between them. There are 12 residues in the CDR3. This chain's CDR3 is CASSFSSESLHF. The DNA for the CDR3 is TGTGCCAGCAGCTTTTCGAGTGAATCCCTCCACTTT.

V is TRBV7-9 and J is TRBJ1-6; 10 bases are shared with TRBD1. The length of the CDR3 is 15 residues. V was clipped by 5 bases and J by 7 bases; unmatched bases: 5. Germline loops: CDR1 SEHNR, CDR2 FQNEAQ (reference sequence). CDR3 sequence reads: CASSARDRGNSPLHF. For the CDR3, the DNA is TGTGCCAGCAGCGCCCGGGACAGGGGAAATTCACCCCTCCACTTT.

V usage is TRBV30 and J usage is TRBJ1-1; 11 bases align to TRBD1. Trimming took 2 bases from V and 2 from J; bases not matched to a gene: 1. Germline CDR1 is GTSNPN and CDR2 is SVGIG (reference sequence). CDR3 length: 14 residues. The CDR3 protein is CAWSRTGGNTEAFF. DNA of the CDR3: TGTGCCTGGAGTAGGACAGGGGGCAACACTGAAGCTTTCTTT.

This clone was detected only a few times. The chain couples TRBV7-9 to TRBJ2-7; maybe TRBD2 (6 bases). Germline V gene sequence: CDR1 SEHNR, CDR2 FQNEAQ (reference sequence). This CDR3 spans 15 amino acids. The V end was cut by 1 base, the J end by 5 bases, with 15 bases between. CDR3 sequence: CASSLVVGGGNEQYF. CDR3 coding DNA: TGTGCCAGCAGCTTAGTGGTCGGGGGTGGGAACGAGCAGTACTTC.

V is TRBV7-9 and J is TRBJ2-7, with 9 nucleotides matching TRBD1. CDR1 is SEHNR, CDR2 FQNEAQ, per germline (reference sequence). The V gene end was trimmed by 5 bases and the J gene end by 3 bases; junction bases not matched to a gene: 5. This CDR3 is built from 14 residues. This chain's CDR3 is CASSPPGQGYEQYF. CDR3 coding DNA: TGTGCCAGCAGCCCTCCGGGACAGGGCTACGAGCAGTACTTC. Full variable domain (rest looked up from reference TRBV7-9 and TRBJ2-7): DTGVSQNPRHKITKRGQNVTFRCDPISEHNRLYWYRQTLGQGPEFLTYFQNEAQLEKSRLLSDRFSAERPKGSFSTLEIQRTEQGDSAMYLCASSPPGQGYEQYFGPGTRLTVT.

Here the CDR3 reads CASGLASGGADETQYF. The CDR3 nucleotides are TGTGCTAGTGGTTTGGCCAGCGGGGGGGCCGATGAGACCCAGTACTTC. J is TRBJ2-5 and V is TRBV12-5; TRBD2 matches at 10 bases. Germline loops: CDR1 LGHNT, CDR2 FRNRAP. V shed 1 base and J 5 bases; nucleotides not matched to a gene: 7. The CDR3 is made up of 16 amino acids. The complete variable domain, with remaining parts taken from reference TRBV12-5 and TRBJ2-5, reads DARVTQTPRHKVTEMGQEVTMRCQPILGHNTVFWYRQTMMQGLELLAYFRNRAPLDDSGMPKDRFSAEMPDATLATLKIQPSEPRDSAVYFCASGLASGGADETQYFGPGTRLLVL.

CDR3 DNA: TGTGCCAGCAGCCCAACTAGTGGTGAGCAGTTCTTC. This gives the protein CASSPTSGEQFF. The gene calls are TRBV7-9 and TRBJ2-1; TRBD2 might be the D (5 bases). V gave up 5 bases and J gave up 9 bases, with 11 bases separating them. Germline CDR1 SEHNR, CDR2 FQNEAQ (reference sequence). The CDR3 loop spans 12 amino acids.

The rearrangement links TRBV7-3 to TRBJ2-5; 15 positions match TRBD2. Per the germline V gene, CDR1 is SGHTA and CDR2 is FQGTGA. The CDR3 covers 16 residues. The junction had 7 bases not matched to a gene; V was cut back by 6 bases and J by 5 bases. The CDR3 nucleotides are TGTGCCAGCAGGCGGACTAGCGGGGGGGCCCGGGAGACCCAGTACTTC. Translated: CASRRTSGGARETQYF.

This clone has a single count. The chain joins TRBV19 to TRBJ2-5; 9 bases agree with TRBD1. The germline gives CDR1 LNHDA, CDR2 SQIVND (reference sequence). This CDR3 has 15 residues. The V and J ends lost 5 bases and 4 bases, in that order; junction bases with no gene match: 8. CDR3 bases: TGTGCCAGTAGTCCCCCGGGACAGGGAGGAGAGACCCAGTACTTC. Its protein is CASSPPGQGGETQYF.

The chain combines TRBV7-6 with TRBJ2-5; no definite D call. This CDR3 is 12 amino acids long. Trimming shortened V by 1 base and J by 5 bases, and 5 bases separated the two germline ends. The germline CDR1 and CDR2 sequences are SGHVS and FNYEAQ. The DNA for the CDR3 is TGTGCCAGCAGCTTAGATATCGAGACCCAGTACTTC. This gives the protein CASSLDIETQYF. The whole variable domain, filled in from reference TRBV7-6 and TRBJ2-5, reads GAGVSQSPRYKVTKRGQDVALRCDPISGHVSLYWYRQALGQGPEFLTYFNYEAQQDKSGLPNDRFSAERPEGSISTLTIQRTEQRDSAMYRCASSLDIETQYFGPGTRLLVL.

The chain uses TRBV11-2 and TRBJ1-2; 7 bases match TRBD1. The trim removed 7 bases at V and 3 bases at J, leaving 14 bases unmatched. The CDR3 is 16 amino acids. Per the germline V gene, CDR1 is SGHAT and CDR2 is FQNNGV. The DNA for the CDR3 is TGTGCCAGCACCGAGACTCCGGGACAGACATACTATGGCTACACCTTC. Translated: CASTETPGQTYYGYTF.

The genes are TRBV28 and TRBJ1-1, with 7 bases that match TRBD1. In germline, CDR1 is MDHEN, CDR2 SYDVKM. Losses at the gene ends were 3 bases for V and 11 bases for J; bases not matched to a gene: 6. The CDR3 length is 12 residues. The CDR3 sequence: CASSFRQGSAFF. The CDR3 nucleotides read TGTGCCAGCAGTTTCAGACAGGGATCTGCTTTCTTT.

The chain employs TRBV5-1 and TRBJ1-2; 7 bases are shared with TRBD1. The J segment lost 5 bases and the V segment lost 2 bases, leaving 9 bases of the junction unmatched. This CDR3 is 15 amino acids long. Per the germline V gene, CDR1 is SGHRS and CDR2 is YFSETQ. The CDR3 region is CASSLQGTEKYGYTF. The CDR3 DNA is TGCGCCAGCAGCTTACAGGGGACCGAAAAGTATGGCTACACCTTC.